This T cell receptor (beta chain) was recovered during a study of cytomegalovirus exposure and HLA in healthy donors. The CDR3 has 15 residues. V was clipped by 4 bases and J by 8 bases; unmatched bases: 11. Germline V gene sequence: CDR1 SGHRS, CDR2 YFSETQ. The PCR made use of 60 Vbeta and 13 Jbeta primers. Some clones are missing from TCRdb's copy, which holds only in-frame ones; the method was immunoSEQ multiplex PCR. The sample carries about 160,000 clones, over 80% recorded once. The TCR comes from a man aged 45-65 years in good health and CMV-seropositive. J is TRBJ1-4 and V is TRBV5-1, with 7 bases aligning to TRBD1. Sequencing was carried out using PBMCs. This chain's CDR3 is CASSATGERSEKLFF. The CDR3 region has the DNA TGCGCCAGCAGCGCAACAGGGGAGAGGAGCGAAAAACTGTTTTTT.